Listed here are 27 T cell receptor beta chains from one sample, sequenced in a study of response to subunit inactivated influenza vaccine. TCRdb used MiXCR to reprocess the RT-PCR reads, holding one entry per CDR3 protein. The table lists hundreds of thousands of distinct CDR3 sequences, approximately 15% of them singletons. Sequences were derived from PBMCs from blood, sampled 12 days after vaccination. The receptors shown here come from a man in his fifties who received an inactivated influenza vaccine.

CDR3 nucleotides: TGTGCCAGCCGGGACTGGGACAGTTGGTTCGAAGGCTACACCTTC. It encodes CASRDWDSWFEGYTF. The chain uses TRBV9 and TRBJ1-2, with TRBD1 matching 7 bases. V was clipped by 7 bases and J by 8 bases; unmatched bases: 17. The CDR3 has 15 amino acids. Looked up from germline, CDR1 is SGDLS and CDR2 is YYNGEE.

The chain recombines TRBV12-3 or TRBV12-4 with TRBJ2-5, with 8 nucleotides matching TRBD2. The length of the CDR3 is 15 residues. V lost 7 bases to trimming and J lost 5 bases; unmatched junction nucleotides: 12. The CDR3 DNA follows: TGTGCCAGCACCAAACCGGGACTAGGCGTTGAGACCCAGTACTTC. It yields the protein CASTKPGLGVETQYF.

The V gene is TRBV29-1, the J gene TRBJ2-1; D is unclear. The V end lost 1 base, the J end lost 4 bases, and 17 bases lay between the germline ends. Germline-derived CDR1 and CDR2 are SQVTM and ANQGSEA. This CDR3 region has 16 residues. The CDR3 DNA sequence: TGCAGCGTTGAAGGCCTAAATAACAGAATTTACAATGAGCAGTTCTTC. Its protein is CSVEGLNNRIYNEQFF.

This clonotype was recorded only once. This chain joins TRBV15 and TRBJ2-3, with D possibly called TRBD1 or TRBD2 (5 bases each). V was pared by 0 bases and J by 6 bases, with 16 bases between. This CDR3 has 16 amino acids. Germline V gene data show CDR1 as LNHNV and CDR2 as YYDKDF (reference sequence). The CDR3 coding sequence is TGTGCCACCAGCAGAGAAGGGGAGACGTTCTGGGATACGCAGTATTTT. Residues: CATSREGETFWDTQYF.

The chain combines TRBV4-1 with TRBJ2-7, with 8 bases identical to TRBD2. Per germline, CDR1 MGHRA and CDR2 YSYEKL. This CDR3 has 16 amino acids. After removal of 1 base from V and 1 base from J, the junction contained 6 bases not matched to a gene. The DNA for the CDR3 is TGCGCCAGCAGCCAAGGATCCAGCGGGGGTTCCTACGAGCAGTACTTC. This translates into CASSQGSSGGSYEQYF.

This clonotype has a handful of counts. The rearrangement uses TRBV9 and TRBJ2-7; D is undetermined. The germline V gene has CDR1 SGDLS and CDR2 YYNGEE. The CDR3 runs to 14 residues. V lost 0 bases and J 2 bases, leaving 9 bases between the germline ends. CDR3 loop: CASSVGPGAYEQYF. In DNA form, the CDR3 reads TGTGCCAGCAGCGTAGGACCAGGCGCCTACGAGCAGTACTTC.

This chain links TRBV7-2 with TRBJ2-2; 10 bases map to TRBD1. The ends lost 5 bases at V and 5 bases at J; junction bases unmatched: 8. The CDR3 loop spans 16 amino acids. Germline CDR1 and CDR2: SGHTA and FQGNSA. The CDR3 DNA reads TGTGCCAGCAGCCCCTACCGGGACAGGGGTACCGGGGAGCTGTTTTTT. This gives the protein CASSPYRDRGTGELFF.

This clonotype has at least ten counts. The chain recombines TRBV5-1 with TRBJ2-7; weak D call: TRBD2 (5 bases). Germline-derived CDR1 and CDR2 are SGHRS and YFSETQ. Trimming stripped 1 base from V and 4 bases from J, with 15 bases between. This CDR3 has 15 residues. Here the CDR3 DNA reads TGCGCCAGCAGCTTGCGACGGGTGACGGGATACGAGCAGTACTTC. The encoded protein is CASSLRRVTGYEQYF.

This clonotype came up a few times. The chain uses TRBV10-2 and TRBJ2-1, with a tentative D call TRBD1 (6 bases). The germline V gene has CDR1 WSHSY and CDR2 SAAADI. V lost 3 bases and J 0 bases, leaving 12 bases between the germline ends. CDR3 size: 16 residues. CDR3 bases: TGCGCCAGCAGTGAAGACAGGTTCAGCTCCTACAATGAGCAGTTCTTC. Translating gives CASSEDRFSSYNEQFF.

This clonotype was recorded many times. The rearrangement links TRBV3-1 to TRBJ2-3; no clear D. V was cut by 1 base and J by 2 bases, with 7 bases left in between. CDR3 length: 14 amino acids. Germline V gives CDR1 LGHDT, CDR2 YNNKEL (reference sequence). The CDR3 nucleotides read TGTGCCAGCAGCCAAGCGTCGAACACAGATACGCAGTATTTT. It is translated as CASSQASNTDTQYF.

The chain combines TRBV20-1 with TRBJ2-1, with 7 bases identical to TRBD2. V gave up 2 bases and J gave up 2 bases; unmatched junction bases: 9. The CDR3 totals 16 residues. Germline values: CDR1 DFQATT, CDR2 SNEGSKA (reference sequence). Here the CDR3 reads CSARLRGRGTYNEQFF. The CDR3 DNA is TGCAGTGCTAGACTTCGAGGGCGGGGGACCTACAATGAGCAGTTCTTC.

This chain joins TRBV7-3 and TRBJ2-5; 8 bases map to TRBD2. CDR1 is SGHTA, CDR2 FQGTGA, per germline. The V segment lost 5 bases and the J segment 7 bases; nucleotides outside the gene matches: 15. CDR3 length: 16 residues. CDR3 protein: CASSPFSSGSAGTQYF. CDR3 nucleotides: TGTGCCAGCAGCCCCTTTTCGAGCGGGAGCGCGGGGACCCAGTACTTC.

V gene TRBV7-2 combines with J gene TRBJ2-7, with 8 positions matching TRBD1. This CDR3 contains 15 residues. The V gene end was trimmed by 1 base and the J gene end by 4 bases; junction bases not matched to a gene: 6. CDR1 SGHTA and CDR2 FQGNSA come from the germline V gene. The CDR3 bases are TGTGCCAGCAGCTTAGGTCGGACAGGGTTGTACGAGCAGTACTTC. Its protein product is CASSLGRTGLYEQYF.

The V call is TRBV11-2, the J call TRBJ2-1; D assignment may be TRBD1 or TRBD2 (5 bases each). V was clipped by 0 bases and J by 4 bases, with 7 bases between them. Germline values: CDR1 SGHAT, CDR2 FQNNGV. The CDR3 runs 14 residues. The CDR3 coding sequence is TGTGCCAGCAGCTTAGAGGGACCATACAATGAGCAGTTCTTC. It is translated as CASSLEGPYNEQFF.

This clonotype has more than one count but fewer than ten. The chain employs TRBV27 and TRBJ2-1; 11 nucleotides line up with TRBD2. CDR3 length: 15 residues. V was pared by 5 bases and J by 5 bases, with 5 bases of the junction left unmatched. Germline V CDR1 and CDR2: MNHEY, SMNVEV (reference sequence). This CDR3 reads CASSTGTSGNNEQFF. In DNA, the CDR3 is TGTGCCAGCAGTACTGGGACTAGCGGAAACAATGAGCAGTTCTTC.

This clonotype was detected a few times. The chain has TRBV28 and TRBJ1-2; TRBD1 agrees at 9 bases. The CDR3 is 15 residues long. V lost 2 bases and J lost 4; bases outside the gene matches: 5. The V gene's germline CDR1 is MDHEN and CDR2 SYDVKM. The CDR3 DNA reads as TGTGCCAGCAGTTTACCGAGGGGACAGGGCTATGGCTACACCTTC. Residues: CASSLPRGQGYGYTF.

This rearrangement joins TRBV7-9 to TRBJ2-7; D may match TRBD1 or TRBD2 (6 bases each). CDR1 and CDR2 from the germline V gene are SEHNR and FQNEAQ (reference sequence). The CDR3 consists of 12 residues. Trimming removed 7 bases at V and 6 bases at J, with 13 bases between. The CDR3 region is CASTQGGSEQYF. CDR3 DNA sequence: TGTGCCAGCACCCAAGGGGGGAGCGAGCAGTACTTC. The variable domain in full, completed from reference TRBV7-9 and TRBJ2-7, reads DTGVSQNPRHKITKRGQNVTFRCDPISEHNRLYWYRQTLGQGPEFLTYFQNEAQLEKSRLLSDRFSAERPKGSFSTLEIQRTEQGDSAMYLCASTQGGSEQYFGPGTRLTVT.

This clonotype was observed a few times. The chain is built from TRBV30 and TRBJ2-3; D might be TRBD2 (5 bases). This CDR3 comprises 14 residues. Per germline, CDR1 GTSNPN and CDR2 SVGIG (reference sequence). V lost 4 bases and J 0 bases, leaving 11 bases between the germline ends. DNA of the CDR3: TGTGCCTGGACGACGGGAATCAGCACAGATACGCAGTATTTT. Amino acid sequence: CAWTTGISTDTQYF.

The genes are TRBV27 and TRBJ2-6; no reliable D call. The CDR3 covers 16 residues. Germline loops: CDR1 MNHEY, CDR2 SMNVEV (reference sequence). With 1 base removed from V and 0 bases from J, the gap between germline ends came to 7 bases. CDR3 residues: CASSLYRVSGANVLTF. In nucleotides, the CDR3 is TGTGCCAGCAGTTTATACCGGGTCTCTGGGGCCAACGTCCTGACTTTC.

This clonotype was seen only a few times. This chain links TRBV24-1 with TRBJ1-2, with 8 bases matching TRBD1. CDR3 length: 14 amino acids. Germline V gives CDR1 KGHDR, CDR2 SFDVKD. V trimming: 6 bases; J trimming: 7 bases; junction bases outside the gene matches: 9. CDR3 nucleotides: TGTGCCACCAGTACCAACAGGGGGGAAGGTGGCTACACCTTC. This gives the protein CATSTNRGEGGYTF.

The chain recombines TRBV6-1 with TRBJ2-1; TRBD2 aligns across 11 bases. From germline, CDR1 is MNHNS and CDR2 SASEGT. The V and J ends lost 4 bases and 9 bases, in that order; junction bases with no gene match: 11. There are 16 residues in the CDR3. CDR3 nucleotides: TGTGCCAGCAGTGCCGGACTAGCGGGCGGCCGGCTTGAGCAGTTCTTC. Translating gives CASSAGLAGGRLEQFF.

This clonotype was found a few times. The V call is TRBV5-1, the J call TRBJ2-7, with D possibly TRBD1 on 6 matching bases. The CDR3 runs 14 residues. Trimming pared 2 bases from V and 0 bases from J, leaving 9 bases between. The germline V gene has CDR1 SGHRS and CDR2 YFSETQ. The CDR3 region has the DNA TGCGCCAGCAGCTTCGAACAGGGCTCCTACGAGCAGTACTTC. It encodes CASSFEQGSYEQYF.

This clonotype was seen a few times. The chain has TRBV7-2 and TRBJ2-7, with TRBD1 matching 9 bases. The CDR3 contains 15 residues. The V gene end was trimmed by 4 bases and the J gene end by 6 bases; junction bases not matched to a gene: 10. Germline values: CDR1 SGHTA, CDR2 FQGNSA. CDR3 nucleotide sequence: TGTGCCAGCAGCTCCGCCGGGACAGGGAGGGTCGAGCAGTACTTC. It yields the protein CASSSAGTGRVEQYF. Complete variable domain (other parts from reference TRBV7-2 and TRBJ2-7): GAGVSQSPSNKVTEKGKDVELRCDPISGHTALYWYRQSLGQGLEFLIYFQGNSAPDKSGLPSDRFSAERTGGSVSTLTIQRTQQEDSAVYLCASSSAGTGRVEQYFGPGTRLTVT.

This clonotype was observed a few times. The chain joins TRBV5-6 to TRBJ2-2, with a weak D call TRBD2 (5 bases). This CDR3 region has 13 residues. V gave up 6 bases and J gave up 6 bases, with 12 bases separating them. Germline V gene sequence: CDR1 SGHDT, CDR2 YYEEEE. The CDR3 reads CASIPRGAGELFF. The CDR3 DNA reads as TGTGCCAGCATCCCCCGGGGAGCCGGGGAGCTGTTTTTT.

The rearrangement joins TRBV11-2 to TRBJ2-7; 8 nucleotides agree with TRBD1. The ends lost 1 base at V and 3 bases at J; junction bases unmatched: 5. Germline lookup yields CDR1 SGHAT and CDR2 FQNNGV. This CDR3 has 15 amino acids. The CDR3 nucleotides read TGTGCCAGCAGCTTAGGTTCGGACAGGGTCTACGAGCAGTACTTC. The encoded protein is CASSLGSDRVYEQYF.

This clonotype was picked up a small number of times. The J gene is TRBJ1-1, the V gene TRBV12-3 or TRBV12-4; D possibly corresponds to TRBD1 (5 bases). V lost 10 bases to trimming and J lost 2 bases, with 11 bases between them. The CDR3 extends over 12 amino acids. CDR3 amino acids: CATARGNTEAFF. The DNA for the CDR3 is TGTGCCACTGCGAGGGGAAACACTGAAGCTTTCTTT.

There are a few counts of this clonotype. The rearrangement links TRBV12-3 or TRBV12-4 to TRBJ1-1; 11 bases match TRBD1. This CDR3 contains 14 residues. J gave up 4 bases and V 4 bases, and 2 bases lay outside the gene matches. This chain's CDR3 is CASSWGQGGTEAFF. The CDR3 DNA reads as TGTGCCAGCAGTTGGGGACAGGGGGGCACTGAAGCTTTCTTT.